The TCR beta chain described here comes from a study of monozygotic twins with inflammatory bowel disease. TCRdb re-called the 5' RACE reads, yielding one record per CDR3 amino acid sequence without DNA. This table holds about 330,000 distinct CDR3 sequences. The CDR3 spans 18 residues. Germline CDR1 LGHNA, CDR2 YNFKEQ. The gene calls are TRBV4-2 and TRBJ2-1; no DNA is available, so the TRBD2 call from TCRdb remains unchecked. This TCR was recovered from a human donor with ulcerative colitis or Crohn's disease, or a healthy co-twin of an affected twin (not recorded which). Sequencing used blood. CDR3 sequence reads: CASSQDLSASGRGYEQFF.